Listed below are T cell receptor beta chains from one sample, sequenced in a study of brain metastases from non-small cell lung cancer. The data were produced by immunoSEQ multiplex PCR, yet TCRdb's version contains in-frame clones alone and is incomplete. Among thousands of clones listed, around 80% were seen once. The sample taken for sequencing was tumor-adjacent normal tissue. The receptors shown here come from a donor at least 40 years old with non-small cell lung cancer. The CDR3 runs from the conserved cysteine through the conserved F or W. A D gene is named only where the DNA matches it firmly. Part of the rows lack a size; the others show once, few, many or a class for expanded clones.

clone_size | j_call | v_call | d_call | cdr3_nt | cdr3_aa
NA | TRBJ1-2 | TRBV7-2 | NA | TGTGCCAGCAGCCCATCATCGGACCTGGGCGGCTACACCTTC | CASSPSSDLGGYTF
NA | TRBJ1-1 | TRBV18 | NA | TGTGCCAGCTCACCACCAGGGGTGGATACTGAAGCTTTCTTT | CASSPPGVDTEAFF
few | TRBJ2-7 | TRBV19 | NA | TGTGCCAGTAGGGGGACTGAATCCTACGAGCAGTACTTC | CASRGTESYEQYF
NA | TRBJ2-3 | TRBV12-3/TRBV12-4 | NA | TGTGCCAGCAGTCCCTCCAGGGATACGCAGTATTTT | CASSPSRDTQYF
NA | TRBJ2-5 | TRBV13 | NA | TGTGCCAGCAGCTTAGGTTCCCAGGGTAAGACCCAGTACTTC | CASSLGSQGKTQYF
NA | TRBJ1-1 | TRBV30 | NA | TGTGCCTCCATAGGGGCGGTGGCTTTCTTT | CASIGAVAFF
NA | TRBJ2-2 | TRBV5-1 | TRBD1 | TGCGCCAGCAGCCCCGGGGACAGGGGGTTGAACACCGGGGAGCTGTTTTTT | CASSPGDRGLNTGELFF
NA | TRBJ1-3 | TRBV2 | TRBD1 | TGTGCCAGCAGGACAGGGGTTTTCTCTGGAAACACCATATATTTT | CASRTGVFSGNTIYF
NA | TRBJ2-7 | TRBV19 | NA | TGTGCCAGTAGTCCCTCGGAAAGGGGAGGCTCCTACGAGCAGTACTTC | CASSPSERGGSYEQYF
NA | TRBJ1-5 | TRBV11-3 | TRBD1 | TGTGCCAGCAGCCCAGGGGGGACAGGGAACAATCAGCCCCAGCATTTT | CASSPGGTGNNQPQHF
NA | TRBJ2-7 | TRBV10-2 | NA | TGCGCCAGCAGTCCGGGGCCGACCTACGAGCAGTACTTC | CASSPGPTYEQYF
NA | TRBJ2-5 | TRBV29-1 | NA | TGCAGCGGTACTAAAGCGGTCCAAGAGACCCAGTACTTC | CSGTKAVQETQYF
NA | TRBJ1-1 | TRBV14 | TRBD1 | TGTGCCAGCAGCCTCCACAGGGGGCCGAACACTGAAGCTTTCTTT | CASSLHRGPNTEAFF
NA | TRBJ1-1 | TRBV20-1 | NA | TGCAGCGCCCAGCGGGAGACTGAAGCTTTCTTT | CSAQRETEAFF
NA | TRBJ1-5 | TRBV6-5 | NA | TGTGCCAGCAAGGAGGGAAGGGGCTCTCAGCCCCAGCATTTT | CASKEGRGSQPQHF
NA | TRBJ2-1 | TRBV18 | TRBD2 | TGTGCCAGCTCACCTAGCGGGTTATCCTACAATGAGCAGTTCTTC | CASSPSGLSYNEQFF
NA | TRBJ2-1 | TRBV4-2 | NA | TGTGCCAGCAGCCAAGAGCTATATGAATCCTACAATGAGCAGTTCTTC | CASSQELYESYNEQFF
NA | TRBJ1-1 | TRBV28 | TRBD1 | TGTGCCAGCACCCCCCTTCCAGGGGGCCTCACTGAAGCTTTCTTT | CASTPLPGGLTEAFF
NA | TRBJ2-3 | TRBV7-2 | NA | TGTGCCAGCAGCTCCCGGGTCCCATCGGCATATTCAACAGATACGCAGTATTTT | CASSSRVPSAYSTDTQYF
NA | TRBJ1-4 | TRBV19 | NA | TGTGCCAGTAGCCCATCCAGGCAGGGGTGGCCCTTGGCGTTTTTT | CASSPSRQGWPLAFF
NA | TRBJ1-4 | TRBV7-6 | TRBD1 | TGTGCCAGCAGCTTCCCCGGGACAGAGAATAAAAAACTGTTTTTT | CASSFPGTENKKLFF
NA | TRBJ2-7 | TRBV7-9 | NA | TGTGCCACTTCTGAGGGTGTTGCCTACGAGCAGTACTTC | CATSEGVAYEQYF
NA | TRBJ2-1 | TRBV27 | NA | TGTGCCAGCAGTCCCCCTAGCAGTAATTACAATGAGCAGTTCTTC | CASSPPSSNYNEQFF
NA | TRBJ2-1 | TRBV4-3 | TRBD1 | TGCGCCAGCAGCCAAGACTCGACAGGGGTGAATGAGCAGTTCTTC | CASSQDSTGVNEQFF
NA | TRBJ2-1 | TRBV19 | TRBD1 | TGTGCCAGTAGTTTCCGAGACAGGGGTGCCTACAATGAGCAGTTCTTC | CASSFRDRGAYNEQFF
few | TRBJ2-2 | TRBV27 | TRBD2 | TGTGCCAGCAGTTTATCCCGACTAGCTGGCGCCGGGGAGCTGTTTTTT | CASSLSRLAGAGELFF
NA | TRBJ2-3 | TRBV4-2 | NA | TGTGCCAGCAGCCAAGATAGGAGATTTAGGGGCGCCCCCCCCACAGATACGCAGTATTTT | CASSQDRRFRGAPPTDTQYF
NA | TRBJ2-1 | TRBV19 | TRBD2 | TGTGCCAGTAGGAGACTAGCATTCCTCAAAAATGAGCAGTTCTTC | CASRRLAFLKNEQFF
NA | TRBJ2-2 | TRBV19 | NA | TGTGCCAGTAACGACCCTGGGTCCGGGCTCACCGGGGAGCTGTTTTTT | CASNDPGSGLTGELFF
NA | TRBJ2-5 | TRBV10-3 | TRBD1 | TGTGCCACCGGGACAGAACAAGGGCTTAAAGAGACCCAGTACTTC | CATGTEQGLKETQYF